The sequence of this T cell receptor beta chain was determined in a study of siplizumab effects on memory and regulatory T cells. The study's findings and limits: Alloreactive clones mapping to unstimulated subsets formed only a minor fraction.

A remark on this clone: Antigen unknown.

Clones were sequenced by immunoSEQ multiplex PCR, and TCRdb holds only the in-frame ones, with some missing. The sample lists some 110,000 clones, about 95% occurring once. The V end lost 4 bases, the J end lost 4 bases, and 11 bases lay between the germline ends. Germline V gives CDR1 LNHDA, CDR2 SQIVND (reference sequence). The CDR3 loop spans 14 amino acids. The genes are TRBV19 and TRBJ1-5; D possibly corresponds to TRBD1 (5 bases). The sequence was collected from a human donor in good health. The sequenced sample was non-Treg CD4+ T cells sorted from blood. CDR3 sequence: CASSTSGFNQPQHF. In DNA form, the CDR3 reads TGTGCCAGTAGTACCTCAGGGTTTAATCAGCCCCAGCATTTT.